These 17 T cell receptor beta chains were all obtained from the same sample, sequenced in a study of blood T cell repertoires in COVID-19. Sequencing used immunoSEQ multiplex PCR; TCRdb keeps in-frame clones, though not all of them. The sample lists around 220,000 clones; roughly 87% were seen once. Sequencing was carried out using PBMCs or T cells enriched from blood (not recorded which). These receptors all stem from a woman aged 30 to 39 with acute COVID-19.

J is TRBJ2-5 and V is TRBV28; possible D gene TRBD2, 5 bases. This CDR3 contains 14 residues. V lost 5 bases, J lost 2 bases, and 12 bases lay in between. Germline CDR1 and CDR2: MDHEN and SYDVKM. The CDR3 region is CASSRGLGQETQYF. CDR3 coding DNA: TGTGCCAGCAGTCGGGGTTTAGGACAAGAGACCCAGTACTTC.

This chain uses TRBV7-9 with TRBJ2-1; perhaps TRBD2 as D (5 bases). V dropped 2 bases and J dropped 6 bases, with 14 bases sitting between them. CDR1 is SEHNR, CDR2 FQNEAQ, per germline (reference sequence). The CDR3 loop spans 15 amino acids. CDR3 in DNA: TGTGCCAGCAGCTTAACGGACTCCTATCGCAATGAGCAGTTCTTC. Its protein product is CASSLTDSYRNEQFF.

The chain uses TRBV5-5 and TRBJ1-2; D is perhaps TRBD1 (5 bases). Germline CDR1 reads SGHKS; CDR2 reads YYEKEE (reference sequence). V gave up 0 bases and J gave up 0 bases, with 9 bases separating them. The CDR3 runs to 15 residues. CDR3 DNA: TGTGCCAGCAGCTTGGAGGTGGGGCCTAACTATGGCTACACCTTC. Translation: CASSLEVGPNYGYTF.

The gene calls are TRBV19 and TRBJ2-7; 9 positions agree with TRBD1. Unmatched junction bases numbered 17, after V lost 5 bases and J lost 3 bases. The CDR3 is 18 amino acids. Germline V CDR1 and CDR2: LNHDA, SQIVND (reference sequence). CDR3 nucleotides: TGTGCCAGTAGTGATCCTCGAACCGGGACAGGGAATAGCTACGAGCAGTACTTC. Protein product: CASSDPRTGTGNSYEQYF.

The chain combines TRBV11-2 with TRBJ1-2; no reliable D call. The ends were cut back, 4 bases at V and 5 bases at J, with 8 bases in the middle. Germline V gene lookup returns CDR1 SGHAT and CDR2 FQNNGV. This CDR3 comprises 12 residues. CDR3 sequence: CASSSRRYGYTF. As DNA, the CDR3 is TGTGCCAGCAGCTCGAGAAGATATGGCTACACCTTC.

This sequence joins TRBV28 and TRBJ2-3; D is perhaps TRBD2 (6 bases). Per the germline V gene, CDR1 is MDHEN and CDR2 is SYDVKM. The germline V and J ends were trimmed by 2 bases and 5 bases, with 17 bases remaining between them. The CDR3 length is 16 residues. In DNA form, the CDR3 reads TGTGCCAGCAGTTTACGTCGCAGGGAGGCTAAAGATACGCAGTATTTT. It encodes CASSLRRREAKDTQYF.

This chain uses TRBV6-5 with TRBJ2-5; D remains ambiguous. V lost 0 bases and J lost 4, with 9 bases in between. The CDR3 totals 14 residues. The germline V gene has CDR1 MNHEY and CDR2 SVGAGI. The CDR3 here is CASSYSAGLETQYF. The CDR3 nucleotides read TGTGCCAGCAGTTACTCAGCTGGGCTAGAGACCCAGTACTTC.

V is TRBV28 and J is TRBJ1-2; D is ambiguous. This CDR3 region has 12 residues. CDR1 is MDHEN and CDR2 is SYDVKM in the germline V gene. Trimming took off 10 bases at V and 0 bases at J, with 9 bases between the two ends. The DNA for the CDR3 is TGTGCCACCCAGGAGGCTAACTATGGCTACACCTTC. The encoded protein is CATQEANYGYTF.

This clone was picked up one time. At one of its ends the junction is not consistent with the germline gene, which may arise from a read error. The chain couples TRBV10-1 to TRBJ1-6; weak D call: TRBD1 (6 bases). This CDR3 comprises 10 residues. Germline assignment: CDR1 WNHNN and CDR2 SYGVQD (reference sequence). In nucleotides, the CDR3 is TGCGCCAAAACACCGGGACACTCAACATTT. Translated, it gives CAKTPGHSTF.

This sequence joins TRBV28 and TRBJ2-7; the D gene is possibly TRBD1 (6 bases). The V gene lost 6 bases and the J gene lost 5 bases, with 20 bases spanning the gap. Germline CDR1 reads MDHEN; CDR2 reads SYDVKM. The CDR3 runs to 15 residues. In nucleotides, the CDR3 is TGTGCCAGCAGAGAGATACAGGGAGAACCTAACGAGCAGTACTTC. Protein: CASREIQGEPNEQYF. Combining the CDR3 with reference TRBV28 and TRBJ2-7 gives the whole variable domain DVKVTQSSRYLVKRTGEKVFLECVQDMDHENMFWYRQDPGLGLRLIYFSYDVKMKEKGDIPEGYSVSREKKERFSLILESASTNQTSMYLCASREIQGEPNEQYFGPGTRLTVT.

This chain uses TRBV7-9 with TRBJ1-1; D ambiguous. The CDR3 extends over 14 amino acids. With 1 base removed from V and 1 base from J, the gap between germline ends came to 7 bases. CDR1 is SEHNR, CDR2 FQNEAQ, per germline (reference sequence). The CDR3 protein is CASSLVPGNTEAFF. The CDR3 DNA sequence: TGTGCCAGCAGCTTAGTGCCAGGGAACACTGAAGCTTTCTTT.

The chain carries TRBV20-1 and TRBJ1-1; TRBD1 is a possible D gene (5 bases). V was shortened by 4 bases and J by 8 bases, with 11 bases between the two germline ends. The CDR3 totals 11 residues. Germline loops: CDR1 DFQATT, CDR2 SNEGSKA (reference sequence). CDR3 bases: TGCAGTGCTACGAGGACACGGGAAGCTTTCTTT. Protein sequence: CSATRTREAFF.

The genes are TRBV7-8 and TRBJ1-5; TRBD1 matches at 8 bases. V shed 4 bases, J shed 1 base, and the junction held 6 bases outside the gene matches. The length of the CDR3 is 16 residues. The germline V gene encodes CDR1 SGHVS and CDR2 FQNEAQ. In DNA form, the CDR3 reads TGTGCCAGCAGCTCCCTACAGGGGGACAGCAATCAGCCCCAGCATTTT. Its protein is CASSSLQGDSNQPQHF.

The chain has TRBV9 and TRBJ2-1, with D perhaps matching TRBD2 (5 bases). V gave up 3 bases and J gave up 5 bases, with 9 bases separating them. The CDR3 runs to 13 residues. Germline loops: CDR1 SGDLS, CDR2 YYNGEE. The CDR3 DNA sequence: TGTGCCAGCAGCGCAGGACTCAACAATGAGCAGTTCTTC. Translating gives CASSAGLNNEQFF.

V and J are TRBV18 and TRBJ2-1; TRBD2 agrees at 8 bases. V lost 4 bases and J lost 5; bases outside the gene matches: 7. Looked up from germline, CDR1 is KGHSH and CDR2 is LQKENI. The CDR3 contains 15 residues. CDR3 bases: TGTGCCAGCTCACACCCGGGGGGGTCGAACAATGAGCAGTTCTTC. Amino acids: CASSHPGGSNNEQFF. Full variable domain (rest looked up from reference TRBV18 and TRBJ2-1): NAGVMQNPRHLVRRRGQEARLRCSPMKGHSHVYWYRQLPEEGLKFMVYLQKENIIDESGMPKERFSAEFPKEGPSILRIQQVVRGDSAAYFCASSHPGGSNNEQFFGPGTRLTVL.

This clone appeared a single time. The chain is built from TRBV28 and TRBJ2-1; unclear D gene. The V and J ends lost 2 bases and 0 bases respectively, with 11 bases between them. The CDR3 length is 16 residues. Germline CDR1 reads MDHEN; CDR2 reads SYDVKM. The chain's CDR3 is CASSLTNPSSYNEQFF. The DNA of the CDR3 is TGTGCCAGCAGTTTAACCAACCCGAGCTCCTACAATGAGCAGTTCTTC.

The V call is TRBV9, the J call TRBJ1-2, with TRBD1 matching 7 bases. This CDR3 has 14 residues. V shed 3 bases and J 2 bases; nucleotides not matched to a gene: 4. In germline, CDR1 is SGDLS, CDR2 YYNGEE. The CDR3 nucleotides are TGTGCCAGCAGCGATACAGGGGCCAACTATGGCTACACCTTC. Protein sequence: CASSDTGANYGYTF.